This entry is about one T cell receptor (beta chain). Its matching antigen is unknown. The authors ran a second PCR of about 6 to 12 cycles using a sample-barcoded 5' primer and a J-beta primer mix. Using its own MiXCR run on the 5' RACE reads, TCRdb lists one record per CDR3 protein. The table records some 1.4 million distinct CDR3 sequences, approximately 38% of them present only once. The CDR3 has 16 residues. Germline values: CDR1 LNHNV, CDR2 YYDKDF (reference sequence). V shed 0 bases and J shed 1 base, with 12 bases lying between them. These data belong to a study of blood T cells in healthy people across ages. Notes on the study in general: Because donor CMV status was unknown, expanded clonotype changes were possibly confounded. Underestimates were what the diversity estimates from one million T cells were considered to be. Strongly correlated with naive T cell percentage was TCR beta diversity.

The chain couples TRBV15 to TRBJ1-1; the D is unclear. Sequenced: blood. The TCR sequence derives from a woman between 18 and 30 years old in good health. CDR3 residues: CATSRDLGQTNTEAFF. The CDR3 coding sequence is TGTGCCACCAGCAGAGATCTAGGGCAGACGAACACTGAAGCTTTCTTT. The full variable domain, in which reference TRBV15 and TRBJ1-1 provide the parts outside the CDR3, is DAMVIQNPRYQVTQFGKPVTLSCSQTLNHNVMYWYQQKSSQAPKLLFHYYDKDFNNEADTPDNFQSRRPNTSFCFLDIRSPGLGDTAMYLCATSRDLGQTNTEAFFGQGTRLTVV.